A single sample gave rise to the 7 T cell receptor beta chains below, sequenced in a study of T cells in Graves' hyperthyroidism and ophthalmopathy. The CDR3 regions of TCR beta were amplified from RNA transcripts. The HTBI set primed first-round TCR CDR3 RT-PCR. TCRdb passed the multiplex PCR reads through MiXCR, listing each CDR3 protein once. The sample records hundreds of thousands of distinct CDR3 sequences, around 20% being singletons. Input material: blood. The receptors here all came from a man aged 25-45 years with Graves' ophthalmopathy.

The table lists this clonotype with many counts. This chain connects TRBV2 to TRBJ2-2, with 10 bases aligning to TRBD2. Germline loops: CDR1 SNHLY, CDR2 FYNNEI. The junction had 11 bases not matched to a gene; V was cut back by 9 bases and J by 7 bases. The CDR3 has 15 amino acids. The CDR3 is CARGLAGVVGGELFF. DNA of the CDR3: TGTGCCAGGGGGCTAGCGGGAGTCGTCGGCGGGGAGCTGTTTTTT.

This chain links TRBV5-1 with TRBJ2-1, with 11 bases aligning to TRBD2. Germline CDR1 and CDR2: SGHRS and YFSETQ. J was trimmed by 0 bases and V by 0 bases; bases with no gene match: 11. This CDR3 has 20 amino acids. The CDR3 DNA sequence: TGCGCCAGCAGCTTGGATCTGACTAGCGGGAATTCCCGCTCCTACAATGAGCAGTTCTTC. It specifies CASSLDLTSGNSRSYNEQFF.

CDR3 amino acids: CSARDLFGTGVSPLHF. The CDR3 nucleotides are TGCAGTGCTAGAGATCTATTCGGGACAGGGGTATCCCCCCTCCACTTT. The chain joins TRBV20-1 to TRBJ1-6; 10 nucleotides agree with TRBD1. Germline V lookup: CDR1 DFQATT, CDR2 SNEGSKA (reference sequence). The V gene end was trimmed by 0 bases and the J gene end by 13 bases; junction bases not matched to a gene: 12. The CDR3 length is 16 residues.

This clonotype has a handful of counts. The DNA for the CDR3 is TGTGCCAGCAGCACGACTAGCGGGATGAGAGATACGCAGTATTTT. Its protein product is CASSTTSGMRDTQYF. The chain uses TRBV28 and TRBJ2-3; 11 bases fit TRBD2. Germline values: CDR1 MDHEN, CDR2 SYDVKM. CDR3 length equals 15 residues. Unmatched junction bases numbered 7, after V lost 6 bases and J lost 5 bases.

The V call is TRBV9, the J call TRBJ2-2, with 11 bases matching TRBD2. This CDR3 region has 18 residues. In germline, CDR1 is SGDLS, CDR2 YYNGEE. Germline trimming cut 0 bases from V and 2 bases from J; bases unmatched to any gene: 6. The CDR3 DNA reads as TGTGCCAGCAGCGTAGCTTCTGGACTAGCGGGCAACACCGGGGAGCTGTTTTTT. It codes for CASSVASGLAGNTGELFF.

The chain links TRBV6-1 to TRBJ1-4; 8 bases align to TRBD1. The CDR3 sequence is 16 residues long. The V gene's germline CDR1 is MNHNS and CDR2 SASEGT. V dropped 5 bases and J dropped 6; count of bases not matched to a gene: 11. CDR3 sequence reads: CASSPGTGIRDEKLFF. In DNA form, the CDR3 reads TGTGCCAGCAGTCCCGGGACAGGCATCCGGGATGAAAAACTGTTTTTT.

This clonotype was picked up a small number of times. The chain joins TRBV29-1 to TRBJ2-1; D remains unclear. V gave up 4 bases and J gave up 5 bases, with 6 bases separating them. CDR1 is SQVTM, CDR2 ANQGSEA, per germline. This CDR3 has 11 amino acids. The CDR3 region has the DNA TGCAGCGTTGCTGTAAACAATGAGCAGTTCTTC. Translating gives CSVAVNNEQFF.